This T cell receptor (beta chain) was captured in a study of OX40 agonist ivuxolimab in advanced cancers. The table lists this clone with a few counts. What it binds is unknown. V gave up 4 bases and J gave up 6 bases, with 10 bases separating them. The germline V gene has CDR1 SQVTM and CDR2 ANQGSEA. The CDR3 has 12 amino acids. Profiling relied on immunoSEQ multiplex PCR, and the TCRdb table lists in-frame clones only, not all of them. This sample has 61,000 or so clones, with 83% found just once. Study conclusions and caveats: Among the least clonally expanded were partial responders at 0.1-3.0 mg/kg.

This sequence joins TRBV29-1 and TRBJ1-5; D ambiguous. This material consisted of CD4+ or CD8+ T cells sorted from blood, taken in a trial of the OX40 agonist ivuxolimab. This TCR was sampled from an adult with an advanced solid tumor such as melanoma, head and neck, liver or kidney cancer. The chain's CDR3 is CSVADIGQPQHF. The CDR3 region has the DNA TGCAGCGTTGCTGACATCGGTCAGCCCCAGCATTTT.